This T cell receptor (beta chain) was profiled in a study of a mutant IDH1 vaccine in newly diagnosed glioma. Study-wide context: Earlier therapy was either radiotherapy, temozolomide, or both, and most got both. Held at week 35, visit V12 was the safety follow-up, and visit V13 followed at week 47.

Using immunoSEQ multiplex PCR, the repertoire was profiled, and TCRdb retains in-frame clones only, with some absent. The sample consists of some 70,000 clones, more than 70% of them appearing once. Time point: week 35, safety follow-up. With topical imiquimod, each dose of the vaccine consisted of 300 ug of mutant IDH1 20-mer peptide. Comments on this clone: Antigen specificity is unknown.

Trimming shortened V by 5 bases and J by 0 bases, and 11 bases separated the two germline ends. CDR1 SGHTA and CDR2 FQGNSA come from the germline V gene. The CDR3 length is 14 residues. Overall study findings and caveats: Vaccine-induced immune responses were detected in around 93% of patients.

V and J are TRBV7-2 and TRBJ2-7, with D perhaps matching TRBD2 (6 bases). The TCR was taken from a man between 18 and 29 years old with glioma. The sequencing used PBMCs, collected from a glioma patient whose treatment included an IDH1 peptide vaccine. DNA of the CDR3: TGTGCCAGCAGCCCGGACTATCACTCCTACGAGCAGTACTTC. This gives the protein CASSPDYHSYEQYF.